The 28 T cell receptor beta chains below come from one sample, sequenced in a study of T cells in Graves' hyperthyroidism and ophthalmopathy. Researchers took RNA transcripts and amplified the TCR beta CDR3 regions from them. First-round RT-PCR targeting the TCR CDR3 was performed with the HTBI primer set. TCRdb reprocessed the multiplex PCR reads via MiXCR and lists one record per CDR3 protein. The data contain around 520,000 distinct CDR3 sequences, around 22% of them singletons. Sequencing was done on a sample of blood. The receptors originated from a woman between 25 and 40 years old with Graves' ophthalmopathy.

The chain recombines TRBV30 with TRBJ1-2; no definite D call. The germline V gene encodes CDR1 GTSNPN and CDR2 SVGIG (reference sequence). The CDR3 has 11 amino acids. With 2 bases removed from V and 7 bases from J, the gap between germline ends came to 8 bases. The CDR3 DNA reads as TGTGCCTGGAGTCGCCCCGGTGGCTACACCTTC. Translating it yields CAWSRPGGYTF.

V is TRBV18 and J is TRBJ1-1, with D perhaps TRBD1 (5 bases). The germline gives CDR1 KGHSH, CDR2 LQKENI. The CDR3 covers 15 residues. Between the trimmed V and J ends, which lost 0 bases and 0 bases, there was a span of 8 bases. DNA for the CDR3: TGTGCCAGCTCACCACCGGGACTCTTGAACACTGAAGCTTTCTTT. Translated: CASSPPGLLNTEAFF.

The chain links TRBV6-2 or TRBV6-3 to TRBJ2-7; 7 positions match TRBD2. The J segment lost 4 bases and the V segment lost 9 bases, leaving 12 bases of the junction unmatched. Germline loops: CDR1 MNHEY, CDR2 SVGEGT. The CDR3 is 14 amino acids. CDR3 nucleotide sequence: TGTGCCAGACGGCCCCCTGGGAGGGAGTACGAGCAGTACTTC. Translated, it gives CARRPPGREYEQYF.

This clonotype was recorded many times. The chain uses TRBV20-1 and TRBJ2-7; 8 bases align to TRBD2. Germline CDR1 reads DFQATT; CDR2 reads SNEGSKA (reference sequence). This CDR3 is built from 14 residues. V was clipped by 3 bases and J by 0 bases; unmatched bases: 4. The CDR3 coding sequence is TGCAGTGCTAGTACTAGCGGAGGCTCCTACGAGCAGTACTTC. Amino acid sequence: CSASTSGGSYEQYF.

This clonotype was seen repeatedly, ten times or more. The chain carries TRBV5-1 and TRBJ1-3, with 12 bases fitting TRBD1. This CDR3 spans 16 amino acids. Germline CDR1 reads SGHRS; CDR2 reads YFSETQ. Trimming took 3 bases from V and 3 from J; bases not matched to a gene: 4. CDR3 nucleotide sequence: TGCGCCAGCAGCTCGGGACAGGGGGCTGTTGGAAACACCATATATTTT. Its protein product is CASSSGQGAVGNTIYF.

This clonotype was seen many times. V is TRBV6-2 or TRBV6-3 and J is TRBJ2-2; 9 nucleotides line up with TRBD1. Germline V gene sequence: CDR1 MNHEY, CDR2 SVGEGT. The V segment lost 2 bases and the J segment 6 bases; nucleotides outside the gene matches: 4. The CDR3 runs to 15 residues. The CDR3, as DNA: TGTGCCAGCAGTTACGGGACAGGGTTTGCCGGGGAGCTGTTTTTT. It is translated as CASSYGTGFAGELFF.

This clonotype showed up just a few times. The J gene is TRBJ1-1, the V gene TRBV19, with D perhaps matching TRBD1 (5 bases). Deletions cut 5 bases from V and 1 base from J, with 14 bases between. The CDR3 runs 15 residues. In germline, CDR1 is LNHDA, CDR2 SQIVND (reference sequence). The CDR3 coding sequence is TGTGCCAGTAGTTCCCGATTGGACAAGAACACTGAAGCTTTCTTT. Amino acid sequence: CASSSRLDKNTEAFF.

This rearrangement joins TRBV3-1 to TRBJ1-1, with D possibly matching TRBD1 (6 bases). Trimming left V 3 bases short and J 0 bases short, with 29 bases between. Germline CDR1 is LGHDT and CDR2 is YNNKEL (reference sequence). The CDR3 sequence is 21 residues long. CDR3: CASSHAAPGHPILFVNTEAFF. The DNA for the CDR3 is TGTGCCAGCAGCCACGCGGCTCCGGGACACCCTATCCTTTTTGTGAACACTGAAGCTTTCTTT.

This clonotype has more than one count but fewer than ten. The chain carries TRBV6-1 and TRBJ1-2; no firm D call. V shed 6 bases and J shed 6 bases, with 11 bases lying between them. The CDR3 totals 12 residues. Germline V gene sequence: CDR1 MNHNS, CDR2 SASEGT. The CDR3, as DNA: TGTGCCAGCAGCCCAGTCTGGCATGGCTACACCTTC. This encodes CASSPVWHGYTF.

This clonotype was observed many times. At one boundary the junction diverges from the germline segment, which might be a read error. The chain couples TRBV12-3 or TRBV12-4 to TRBJ1-2; maybe TRBD1 (5 bases). This CDR3 region has 13 residues. The CDR3 DNA follows: TGTGCCAGCAGTTTGGAGACAGAGTATGGCTACATCTTC. Encoded protein: CASSLETEYGYIF.

This chain connects TRBV9 to TRBJ2-7; 12 bases are shared with TRBD2. The germline CDR1 and CDR2 sequences are SGDLS and YYNGEE. With V trimmed by 4 bases and J by 6 bases, 8 bases remained unmatched. The CDR3 length is 15 residues. The DNA of the CDR3 is TGTGCCAGCAGCCTGGGACTAGCGGGTTCAGTCGAGCAGTACTTC. This sequence encodes CASSLGLAGSVEQYF.

This chain connects TRBV7-2 to TRBJ1-2; D is undetermined. Germline V gene data show CDR1 as SGHTA and CDR2 as FQGNSA. This CDR3 comprises 15 residues. Trimming took off 5 bases at V and 3 bases at J, with 16 bases between the two ends. CDR3 region: CASSLNTPGDYGYTF. DNA for the CDR3: TGTGCCAGCAGCCTCAACACTCCGGGTGACTATGGCTACACCTTC.

The chain links TRBV3-1 to TRBJ2-7; no reliable D call. Trimming removed 0 bases at V and 1 base at J, with 10 bases between. The CDR3 is 15 residues long. Germline CDR1 LGHDT, CDR2 YNNKEL (reference sequence). CDR3 sequence: CASSQDPFGSYEQYF. DNA for the CDR3: TGTGCCAGCAGCCAAGATCCGTTCGGATCCTACGAGCAGTACTTC.

This sequence joins TRBV2 and TRBJ1-5; no clear D. CDR1 is SNHLY, CDR2 FYNNEI, per germline. Trimming removed 6 bases from V and 5 bases from J, with 11 bases in between. The CDR3 is 13 amino acids. CDR3 DNA sequence: TGTGCCAGCAGGGTCCAGAGCTATCAGCCCCAGCATTTT. Amino acids: CASRVQSYQPQHF.

The J gene is TRBJ2-6, the V gene TRBV5-1; no reliable D call. CDR1 is SGHRS and CDR2 is YFSETQ in the germline V gene. The ends were cut back, 1 base at V and 0 bases at J, with 8 bases in the middle. This CDR3 comprises 16 residues. The CDR3 reads CASSLISGSGANVLTF. CDR3 nucleotide sequence: TGCGCCAGCAGCTTGATTTCGGGCTCTGGGGCCAACGTCCTGACTTTC.

Many counts were recorded for this clonotype. The chain recombines TRBV7-8 with TRBJ1-2; 8 bases map to TRBD1. Per germline, CDR1 SGHVS and CDR2 FQNEAQ. The V segment lost 5 bases and the J segment 5 bases; nucleotides outside the gene matches: 13. The CDR3 totals 16 residues. The CDR3 bases are TGTGCCAGCAGCCAAGGACAGGGCGTCAGGAAGTATGGCTACACCTTC. Translation gives CASSQGQGVRKYGYTF.

This clonotype appeared many times. The rearrangement joins TRBV20-1 to TRBJ1-1, with D perhaps matching TRBD1 (6 bases). Looked up from germline, CDR1 is DFQATT and CDR2 is SNEGSKA (reference sequence). The CDR3 extends over 12 amino acids. Trimming removed 0 bases at V and 9 bases at J, with 11 bases between. The CDR3 nucleotides read TGCAGTGCTAGAGATGGAACAGGGAAAGCTTTCTTT. This translates into CSARDGTGKAFF.

Many counts were recorded for this clonotype. The genes are TRBV27 and TRBJ1-1; D is ambiguous. The CDR3 covers 16 residues. V lost 0 bases and J 0 bases, leaving 11 bases between the germline ends. CDR1 and CDR2 (germline): MNHEY, SMNVEV (reference sequence). CDR3 nucleotides: TGTGCCAGCAGTTTATCGGGGATTCTCATGAACACTGAAGCTTTCTTT. This encodes CASSLSGILMNTEAFF.

This clonotype has only one observation. The CDR3 spells CASSEYSRGPGEQETQYF. In DNA, the CDR3 is TGTGCCAGCAGTGAATATTCGAGGGGTCCAGGTGAACAAGAGACCCAGTACTTC. The V call is TRBV25-1, the J call TRBJ2-5; D is tentatively TRBD1 or TRBD2 (5 bases each). CDR1 is MGHDK, CDR2 SYGVNS, per germline. Trimming took 0 bases from V and 2 from J, leaving 19 bases between them. The CDR3 has 18 residues.

In its sample, this clonotype was seen many times. The V and J genes are TRBV6-1 and TRBJ2-5; D ambiguous. This CDR3 region has 16 residues. Germline V lookup: CDR1 MNHNS, CDR2 SASEGT. The germline V and J ends were trimmed by 0 bases and 2 bases, with 13 bases remaining between them. The CDR3 here is CASSEARRPLQETQYF. DNA of the CDR3: TGTGCCAGCAGTGAAGCTCGCAGACCGCTACAAGAGACCCAGTACTTC.

V usage is TRBV11-2 and J usage is TRBJ2-5, with D perhaps TRBD2 (7 bases). Germline lookup yields CDR1 SGHAT and CDR2 FQNNGV. The ends were cut back, 1 base at V and 5 bases at J, with 17 bases in the middle. CDR3 length: 16 residues. The CDR3 sequence is CASSLGGGGRVETQYF. The CDR3 DNA reads TGTGCCAGCAGCTTAGGAGGGGGGGGGCGCGTGGAGACCCAGTACTTC.

This clonotype was found many times. The chain recombines TRBV14 with TRBJ1-1; the D is unclear. The CDR3 has 13 residues. Germline V CDR1 and CDR2: SGHDN, FVKESK. Trimming shortened V by 6 bases and J by 2 bases, and 10 bases separated the two germline ends. The CDR3 DNA reads as TGTGCCAGCAGAACGGACGGAAACACTGAAGCTTTCTTT. Its protein is CASRTDGNTEAFF.

This clonotype was recorded many times. Possible read error: a much larger clone is one base away. The genes are TRBV2 and TRBJ2-4; the match to TRBD1 covers 7 bases. The CDR3 spans 15 residues. The germline V gene has CDR1 SNHLY and CDR2 FYNNEI. CDR3 nucleotide sequence: TGTGCCAGCAGACGACAGGGTGCGGCCAAAAACATTAAGTACTTC. Translation gives CASRRQGAAKNIKYF.

Regarding this clonotype: A much bigger clone sits one base away, suggesting this may be a read error. The CDR3 reads CASTSVYGYTF. The CDR3 coding sequence is TGTGCCAGCACTTCCGTCTATGGCTACACCTTC. This sequence joins TRBV6-5 and TRBJ1-2, with no clear D. V dropped 7 bases and J dropped 4 bases, with 7 bases sitting between them. The CDR3 is 11 residues long. Germline CDR1 reads MNHEY; CDR2 reads SVGAGI.

A remark on this clonotype: As the CDR3 is not closed by the conserved phenylalanine or tryptophan, this likely results from a read error. This chain joins TRBV11-3 and TRBJ2-3, with 14 bases aligning to TRBD2. The V segment lost 4 bases and the J segment 3 bases; nucleotides outside the gene matches: 9. This CDR3 has 18 residues. CDR1 and CDR2 from the germline V gene are SGHNT and YENEEA. The CDR3 sequence is CASSSGLAGGIITDTQYL. The CDR3 DNA is TGTGCCAGCAGCTCCGGACTAGCGGGGGGCATTATTACAGATACGCAGTATCTT.

The CDR3 DNA is TGTGCCAGCAGAAAAGGACAGGCCGGGGCCAACGTCCTGACTTTC. Amino acids: CASRKGQAGANVLTF. This rearrangement joins TRBV12-3 or TRBV12-4 to TRBJ2-6; TRBD1 aligns across 7 bases. The CDR3 length is 15 residues. V shed 6 bases, J shed 4 bases, and the junction held 6 bases outside the gene matches.

This clonotype was counted at least ten times. V gene TRBV6-5 combines with J gene TRBJ1-2; D call uncertain. Germline V gene sequence: CDR1 MNHEY, CDR2 SVGAGI. CDR3 length: 14 amino acids. V was cut by 5 bases and J by 3 bases, with 13 bases left in between. The DNA for the CDR3 is TGTGCCAGCAGTCCCCAGGTGGCCCACTATGGCTACACCTTC. It codes for CASSPQVAHYGYTF.

This clonotype occurred many times. The genes are TRBV15 and TRBJ1-2; tentative D call: TRBD1 (6 bases). Trimming left V 0 bases short and J 6 bases short, with 14 bases between. The CDR3 consists of 15 residues. From germline, CDR1 is LNHNV and CDR2 YYDKDF (reference sequence). The CDR3 protein is CATSRDLGTGNGYTF. Here the CDR3 DNA reads TGTGCCACCAGCAGAGATCTGGGAACAGGGAATGGCTACACCTTC.